What follows are 5 T cell receptor beta chains derived from one specimen sequenced in a study of CD8 T cells in ankylosing spondylitis. Study-level findings and limits: Blood of patients with ankylosing spondylitis appeared to be characterized by a TCR beta motif of several highly homologous variants.

One entry per CDR3 protein results from TCRdb running MiXCR on the 5' RACE reads. This table has a few hundred thousand distinct CDR3 sequences, approximately 17% appearing once. The antigens for these receptors are not known. Sequencing was performed on blood, either unsorted or a sorted T cell fraction (not recorded which). The origin of the receptors is a male donor with ankylosing spondylitis.

The chain combines TRBV20-1 with TRBJ2-1; 9 bases are a match to TRBD2. Germline V lookup: CDR1 DFQATT, CDR2 SNEGSKA (reference sequence). Trimming cost V 6 bases and J 3 bases; bases outside gene matches: 6. This CDR3 is 14 amino acids long. In DNA, the CDR3 is TGCAGTGCCGCTAGACTAGCGGACTACAATGAGCAGTTCTTC. Translating gives CSAARLADYNEQFF.

This clonotype has more than one count but fewer than ten. The chain uses TRBV28 and TRBJ1-4; perhaps TRBD1 as D (5 bases). Per germline, CDR1 MDHEN and CDR2 SYDVKM. The germline V and J ends were trimmed by 6 bases and 0 bases, with 8 bases remaining between them. The CDR3 is 14 amino acids. DNA of the CDR3: TGTGCCAGCAGCCAGGGACCAACTAATGAAAAACTGTTTTTT. It yields the protein CASSQGPTNEKLFF.

This chain uses TRBV7-4 with TRBJ2-3; D gene unclear. CDR3 length: 17 residues. V was cut by 1 base and J by 0 bases, with 14 bases left in between. The germline CDR1 and CDR2 sequences are SGHVT and SQSDAQ. The CDR3 protein is CASSLDSKRTSTDTQYF. As DNA, the CDR3 is TGTGCCAGCAGCTTAGATTCGAAGCGAACTAGCACAGATACGCAGTATTTT. The full variable domain, with the rest looked up from reference TRBV7-4 and TRBJ2-3, is GAGVSQSPRYKVAKRGRDVALRCDSISGHVTLYWYRQTLGQGSEVLTYSQSDAQRDKSGRPSGRFSAERPERSVSTLKIQRTEQGDSAVYLCASSLDSKRTSTDTQYFGPGTRLTVL.

This sequence joins TRBV7-2 and TRBJ1-6; weak D call: TRBD1 (5 bases). The CDR3 extends over 15 amino acids. Germline V gives CDR1 SGHTA, CDR2 FQGNSA. Trimming took off 5 bases at V and 0 bases at J, with 8 bases between the two ends. The CDR3 loop is CASSGAASYNSPLHF. CDR3 sequence (DNA): TGTGCCAGCAGCGGGGCGGCCTCCTATAATTCACCCCTCCACTTT.

This clonotype was observed a handful of times. The chain is built from TRBV4-2 and TRBJ2-3; 11 nucleotides line up with TRBD1. The ends lost 2 bases at V and 1 base at J; junction bases unmatched: 8. The CDR3 is made up of 18 amino acids. In germline, CDR1 is LGHNA, CDR2 YNFKEQ. In nucleotides, the CDR3 is TGTGCCAGCAGCCAACAAAGGGGGACAGGGGGTGGCACAGATACGCAGTATTTT. Its protein product is CASSQQRGTGGGTDTQYF.